The rows below give T cell receptor beta chains drawn from one sample of a study of CD8+ T cells in alopecia areata. Assay: immunoSEQ multiplex PCR; the TCRdb copy retains only in-frame clones and omits some. The repertoire holds 95,000 to 150,000 clones, with 50% to 55% as singletons. Here the sequenced sample was CD4+ T cells sorted from blood, taken at week 4, from a patient treated with tofacitinib. Receptors originate from a human donor with alopecia areata. Each CDR3 is given with its conserved first and last residue. D genes are given only for firm matches. For some rows the clone size is stated as once, few or many, or as a class when expanded; others skip it.

cdr3_nt	cdr3_aa	d_call	clone_size	v_call	j_call
TGTGCCAGTAGTATTTACGAGGAAACCTATGGCTACACCTTC	CASSIYEETYGYTF	NA	few	TRBV19	TRBJ1-2
TGTGCCTGGTACACCGCCGGGACACCTTATGGCTACACCTTC	CAWYTAGTPYGYTF	NA	NA	TRBV30	TRBJ1-2
TGTGCCAGCAGCTTTCGCAGCGGGGGAGGAACCGGGGAGCTGTTTTTT	CASSFRSGGGTGELFF	TRBD2	few	TRBV7-8	TRBJ2-2
TGTGCCACCAGCAGTCCGGGACTAGCGGGATTTTACGAGCAGTACTTC	CATSSPGLAGFYEQYF	TRBD2	NA	TRBV15	TRBJ2-7
TGTGCCAGCAGCTTACATGACGGGGAGCTGTTTTTT	CASSLHDGELFF	NA	NA	TRBV7-8	TRBJ2-2
TGTGCCAGCAGCCCGGGACTAGCGAGATACAATGAGCAGTTCTTC	CASSPGLARYNEQFF	TRBD2	few	TRBV7-9	TRBJ2-1
TGTGCCTGGAGCTCCTGGACAGACCGCTCAGCCTACGAGCAGTACTTC	CAWSSWTDRSAYEQYF	NA	NA	TRBV30	TRBJ2-7
TGTGCCTGGAGGGGAGGACAGAGCAATCAGCCCCAGCATTTT	CAWRGGQSNQPQHF	NA	NA	TRBV30	TRBJ1-5
TGTGCCAGCAGGGAGGCGGGCAGGGGGGGAGGCTATGGCTACACCTTC	CASREAGRGGGYGYTF	TRBD1	few	TRBV11-2	TRBJ1-2
TGCGCCAGCAGCTTTGGTCCCAGGGACGATGAGCAGTTCTTC	CASSFGPRDDEQFF	NA	NA	TRBV5-1	TRBJ2-1
TGTGCCATCAGTGACGCCGGGGAAAGGGGCTACACCTTC	CAISDAGERGYTF	NA	few	TRBV10-3	TRBJ1-2
TGCGCCAGCAGCCGGTCCCGAGAGACCCAGTACTTC	CASSRSRETQYF	NA	few	TRBV5-1	TRBJ2-5
TGCGCCAGCAGCTTGGGGACGGCTGGTGAGCCCCAGCATTTT	CASSLGTAGEPQHF	NA	NA	TRBV5-1	TRBJ1-5
TGTGCCAGCTCACCTCAGACTAGCTACGAGCAGTACTTC	CASSPQTSYEQYF	NA	NA	TRBV18	TRBJ2-7
TGTGCCTGGAGTGGAACAGGGGATTTCAGGACCCAGTACTTC	CAWSGTGDFRTQYF	TRBD1	few	TRBV30	TRBJ2-5
TGTGCCAGCAGGCCGACTAGCGGCTACGAGCAGTACTTC	CASRPTSGYEQYF	TRBD2	NA	TRBV7-3	TRBJ2-7
TGCGCCAGCAGCTTTACACTTAGCTCCTACGAGCAGTACTTC	CASSFTLSSYEQYF	NA	NA	TRBV5-1	TRBJ2-7
TGTGCCAGCGCCAGGTTGGAGGGCCTCAACGAGCAGTACTTC	CASARLEGLNEQYF	NA	NA	TRBV5-4	TRBJ2-7
TGTGCCAGCTCACCAGCGGATTCCTACGAGCAGTACTTC	CASSPADSYEQYF	NA	NA	TRBV18	TRBJ2-7
TGTGCCAGCAGCGCCCTAGGGAAGGGTGGCTACACCTTC	CASSALGKGGYTF	NA	NA	TRBV2	TRBJ1-2
TGCGCCAGCAGCCGGATTGGGGTCGGGGAGCTGTTTTTT	CASSRIGVGELFF	NA	NA	TRBV4-1	TRBJ2-2
TGCGGGGGCGTGGACACTGAAGCTTTCTTT	CGGVDTEAFF	NA	few	TRBV29-1	TRBJ1-1
TGCGCCAGCAGCTCCTCGAGGTCCTACAATGAGCAGTTCTTC	CASSSSRSYNEQFF	NA	NA	TRBV5-1	TRBJ2-1
TGCGCCAGCAGCTTGCCCAATGGGATAGCTTTCTTT	CASSLPNGIAFF	NA	NA	TRBV5-1	TRBJ1-1
TGTGCCAGCAGCTCGCTAAAACAGGATCGAAGCTCTGGGGCCAACGTCCTGACTTTC	CASSSLKQDRSSGANVLTF	NA	NA	TRBV11-2	TRBJ2-6
TGCAGCGTTGCGGTTCAGGGAGGAACAGATACGCAGTATTTT	CSVAVQGGTDTQYF	NA	NA	TRBV29-1	TRBJ2-3
TGTGCCAGCAGCTTAATAGGGGGTGAAGGCTACACCTTC	CASSLIGGEGYTF	NA	NA	TRBV7-9	TRBJ1-2
TGTGCCAGCAGTGAAAGGGACAGCCCTTCACCCCTCCACTTT	CASSERDSPSPLHF	TRBD1	NA	TRBV25-1	TRBJ1-6
TGTGCCTGGAGTCCCTACTCCACAGGGAACACTGAAGCTTTCTTT	CAWSPYSTGNTEAFF	NA	few	TRBV30	TRBJ1-1
TGTGCCAGCTCCCCCAAGGACGAGCAGTACTTC	CASSPKDEQYF	NA	few	TRBV18	TRBJ2-7
TGTGCCAGCAGCCAGAACAGCTTCTACGAGCAGTACTTC	CASSQNSFYEQYF	NA	NA	TRBV14	TRBJ2-7
TGTGCCAGCAGTTACTCGTCTAGAAGCAATGAGCAGTTCTTC	CASSYSSRSNEQFF	NA	NA	TRBV6-5	TRBJ2-1
TGTGCCAGCAGCTCCAGGGCGGATACGCAGTATTTT	CASSSRADTQYF	NA	NA	TRBV7-9	TRBJ2-3
TGCAGCGTGGCCGGGACATTAATCGACGAGCAGTACTTC	CSVAGTLIDEQYF	NA	few	TRBV29-1	TRBJ2-7
TGCAGCGTTGGTCTGGGGGCTTACTATGGCTACACCTTC	CSVGLGAYYGYTF	NA	NA	TRBV29-1	TRBJ1-2
TGCGCCAGCAGCTTGGAGCGGGTCCAGGGGTACACCGGGGAGCTGTTTTTT	CASSLERVQGYTGELFF	NA	NA	TRBV5-1	TRBJ2-2
TGCAGCGAAAAGACAACGGAGACCCAGTACTTC	CSEKTTETQYF	NA	few	TRBV29-1	TRBJ2-5
TGTGCCAGCAGCTTACTTAACGGGGCCCCCTATGGCTACACCTTC	CASSLLNGAPYGYTF	NA	medium-sized	TRBV7-9	TRBJ1-2
TGTGCCAGCAGTTACAGGGGGGGAACCAACACTGAAGCTTTCTTT	CASSYRGGTNTEAFF	NA	few	TRBV6-6	TRBJ1-1
TGTGCCAGCAGCCAATGGACAGGGGATAGGTACGAGCAGTACTTC	CASSQWTGDRYEQYF	TRBD1	few	TRBV14	TRBJ2-7
TGTGCCACCAGCAGAGATTCTCGGCAAAGTGAAGCTTTCTTT	CATSRDSRQSEAFF	NA	NA	TRBV15	TRBJ1-1
TGTGCCCTCCGGTCTCCGAGGACCGGGGAGCTGTTTTTT	CALRSPRTGELFF	NA	NA	TRBV7-7	TRBJ2-2
TGTGCCAGCAGCGAGCTGGGGCATGAGCAGTTCTTC	CASSELGHEQFF	NA	NA	TRBV28	TRBJ2-1
TGCGCCAGCAGCTTCGGGACAGATAACTATGGCTACACCTTC	CASSFGTDNYGYTF	TRBD1	NA	TRBV5-1	TRBJ1-2
TGTGCCAGCAGCTTAGACGCAGGGGTCACCTACGAGCAGTACTTC	CASSLDAGVTYEQYF	NA	NA	TRBV7-6	TRBJ2-7
TGCGCCAGCAGACTAACTAGCGGGGAAGCCAATGAGCAGTTCTTC	CASRLTSGEANEQFF	TRBD2	NA	TRBV4-1	TRBJ2-1
TGTGCCAGCAGTCCGGGGGGTATCTATGGCTACACCTTC	CASSPGGIYGYTF	NA	NA	TRBV25-1	TRBJ1-2
TGTGCCAGCAGAGAGAGACAGGGAACTAACACTGAAGCTTTCTTT	CASRERQGTNTEAFF	TRBD1	NA	TRBV2	TRBJ1-1
TGTGCCAGCAGTGAAGGGCAGCTCTATGGCTACACCTTC	CASSEGQLYGYTF	NA	NA	TRBV25-1	TRBJ1-2
TGTGCCATCAGCCGGGACAGGGAAGCTTTCTTT	CAISRDREAFF	TRBD1	NA	TRBV10-3	TRBJ1-1
TGTGCCAGCAGCTCGACCGGGACTAGGGGGGTACAGTTCTTC	CASSSTGTRGVQFF	TRBD2	few	TRBV7-9	TRBJ2-1
TGTGCCAGCAGTGAAATCGAGGGCACCGGGGAGCTGTTTTTT	CASSEIEGTGELFF	NA	NA	TRBV2	TRBJ2-2
TGCGCCAGCAGCGCGACAGGGGCGCGGGAGCAGTACTTC	CASSATGAREQYF	TRBD1	NA	TRBV5-1	TRBJ2-7
TGTGCCAGCAGTAAACAGGGGGTAGGGGAGACCCAGTACTTC	CASSKQGVGETQYF	TRBD1	NA	TRBV6-5	TRBJ2-5